The 29 T cell receptor beta chains below were found in one sample sequenced in a study of blood T cell repertoires in COVID-19. Libraries were prepared by immunoSEQ multiplex PCR; TCRdb keeps only in-frame clonotypes and omits some of them. This sample has under 250,000 clones; 75% to 85% occur once, and the top ten carry around 5.9%. Sample: peripheral blood. Source of these receptors: a human donor in a cohort sampled during active COVID-19.

The rearrangement links TRBV9 to TRBJ1-4; no clear D gene. Trimming removed 4 bases at V and 0 bases at J, with 13 bases between. This CDR3 has 16 amino acids. Looked up from germline, CDR1 is SGDLS and CDR2 is YYNGEE. As DNA, the CDR3 is TGTGCCAGCAGCCCGTTGGGGAGTGCAACTAATGAAAAACTGTTTTTT. Amino acids: CASSPLGSATNEKLFF.

The chain links TRBV29-1 to TRBJ1-1; unclear D gene. With 4 bases removed from V and 4 bases from J, the gap between germline ends came to 10 bases. The CDR3 loop spans 12 amino acids. CDR1 and CDR2 from the germline V gene are SQVTM and ANQGSEA. The chain's CDR3 is CSVVPGSTEAFF. DNA for the CDR3: TGCAGCGTTGTCCCGGGGAGCACTGAAGCTTTCTTT.

The gene calls are TRBV18 and TRBJ2-5, with 14 bases aligning to TRBD2. V shed 1 base, J shed 5 bases, and the junction held 12 bases outside the gene matches. Per germline, CDR1 KGHSH and CDR2 LQKENI. This CDR3 is built from 19 residues. CDR3 sequence (DNA): TGTGCCAGCTCACCACTTGGAAGGACTAGCGGGGGGATTTGGGAGACCCAGTACTTC. Translated: CASSPLGRTSGGIWETQYF.

This chain connects TRBV7-9 to TRBJ1-6; D gene uncertain. Germline CDR1 is SEHNR and CDR2 is FQNEAQ (reference sequence). Deletions cut 6 bases from V and 7 bases from J, with 13 bases between. The CDR3 extends over 14 amino acids. DNA of the CDR3: TGTGCCAGCAGGGAGACGGGATTAAATTCACCCCTCCACTTT. Translation: CASRETGLNSPLHF.

The chain has TRBV24-1 and TRBJ2-1; TRBD1 aligns across 7 bases. CDR1 is KGHDR, CDR2 SFDVKD, per germline. J gave up 8 bases and V 3 bases, and 9 bases lay outside the gene matches. This CDR3 is 15 amino acids long. CDR3 bases: TGTGCCACCAGTGATCCCGGGACAGAAGACGATGAGCAGTTCTTC. It specifies CATSDPGTEDDEQFF.

The genes are TRBV4-2 and TRBJ1-1, with D unclear. The CDR3 loop spans 14 amino acids. The germline V gene encodes CDR1 LGHNA and CDR2 YNFKEQ. V lost 6 bases, J lost 4 bases, and 15 bases lay in between. DNA for the CDR3: TGTGCCAGCAGTCGTGGTGGCGGAAGCACTGAAGCTTTCTTT. This sequence encodes CASSRGGGSTEAFF.

This clone was counted a few times. Other DNA sequences in the same sample also yield this CDR3. The CDR3 loop is CASSQLAGGQYEQYF. The CDR3 region has the DNA TGCGCCAGCAGCCAGTTAGCGGGGGGGCAGTACGAGCAGTACTTC. V usage is TRBV5-1 and J usage is TRBJ2-7, with 11 bases matching TRBD2. The V gene end was trimmed by 4 bases and the J gene end by 4 bases; junction bases not matched to a gene: 7. This CDR3 spans 15 amino acids. Germline-derived CDR1 and CDR2 are SGHRS and YFSETQ.

This rearrangement joins TRBV7-8 to TRBJ1-5; no clear D. V was clipped by 1 base and J by 0 bases, with 10 bases between them. Per germline, CDR1 SGHVS and CDR2 FQNEAQ. CDR3 length: 16 residues. Here the CDR3 reads CASSLDGLLSNQPQHF. The CDR3 nucleotides read TGTGCCAGCAGCTTAGACGGTTTGCTTAGCAATCAGCCCCAGCATTTT.

This clone was observed a single time. The chain links TRBV4-2 to TRBJ2-3, with 8 bases that match TRBD1. Germline V lookup: CDR1 LGHNA, CDR2 YNFKEQ. The CDR3 consists of 15 residues. V shed 1 base and J 6 bases; nucleotides not matched to a gene: 6. The DNA for the CDR3 is TGTGCCAGCAGCCAAGGGCAGGGGGCGGTCGATACGCAGTATTTT. Residues: CASSQGQGAVDTQYF.

The V and J genes are TRBV18 and TRBJ1-1; the match to TRBD1 covers 9 bases. This CDR3 comprises 16 residues. Looked up from germline, CDR1 is KGHSH and CDR2 is LQKENI. Trimming removed 3 bases from V and 0 bases from J; junction bases left unmatched: 5. The CDR3 sequence is CASSPGQGLMNTEAFF. In DNA, the CDR3 is TGTGCCAGCTCACCCGGACAGGGGTTGATGAACACTGAAGCTTTCTTT.

The rearrangement links TRBV6-5 to TRBJ1-2; tentative D call: TRBD1 (6 bases). The CDR3 is 15 amino acids. V gave up 4 bases and J gave up 6 bases, with 18 bases separating them. Germline CDR1 MNHEY, CDR2 SVGAGI. CDR3 coding DNA: TGTGCCAGCAGTTCTAACACCGGGACACCTGATGGCTACACCTTC. This sequence encodes CASSSNTGTPDGYTF.

The chain has TRBV7-2 and TRBJ2-3, with D possibly being TRBD2 (6 bases). The V gene lost 1 base and the J gene lost 4 bases, with 9 bases spanning the gap. Germline V gene data show CDR1 as SGHTA and CDR2 as FQGNSA. The CDR3 sequence is 14 residues long. The CDR3 loop reads CASSLGGGADTQYF. The CDR3 nucleotides read TGTGCCAGCAGCTTAGGGGGAGGTGCAGATACGCAGTATTTT. Filled out from reference TRBV7-2 and TRBJ2-3, the complete variable domain reads GAGVSQSPSNKVTEKGKDVELRCDPISGHTALYWYRQSLGQGLEFLIYFQGNSAPDKSGLPSDRFSAERTGGSVSTLTIQRTQQEDSAVYLCASSLGGGADTQYFGPGTRLTVL.

The CDR3 sequence is CASSLSGGRSGNTIYF. As DNA, the CDR3 is TGTGCCAGCAGCTTATCCGGGGGACGTTCTGGAAACACCATATATTTT. The rearrangement links TRBV7-3 to TRBJ1-3, with TRBD1 as a possible D gene (5 bases). Germline assignment: CDR1 SGHTA and CDR2 FQGTGA. The CDR3 has 16 residues. V lost 2 bases to trimming and J lost 1 base, with 12 bases between them.

In its sample, this clone was seen a few times. The gene calls are TRBV10-1 and TRBJ2-2, with TRBD1 as a possible D gene (5 bases). With 0 bases removed from V and 4 bases from J, the gap between germline ends came to 9 bases. CDR3 length: 15 amino acids. Germline lookup yields CDR1 WNHNN and CDR2 SYGVQD (reference sequence). The CDR3 region has the DNA TGCGCCAGCAGTGAGTCGGCCAGGGCCACCGGGGAGCTGTTTTTT. As protein: CASSESARATGELFF.

The chain uses TRBV3-1 (or the pseudogene TRBV3-2) and TRBJ2-5; 8 bases fit TRBD2. V shed 0 bases and J 13 bases; nucleotides not matched to a gene: 1. Germline loops: CDR1 LGHDT, CDR2 YNNKEL (reference sequence). This CDR3 spans 11 amino acids. CDR3 in DNA: TGTGCCAGCAGCCAAGAAGCGGGGGTGTACTTC. This codes for CASSQEAGVYF.

This chain uses TRBV7-2 with TRBJ2-1; a weak D match, TRBD2 (6 bases). V gave up 5 bases and J gave up 0 bases, with 14 bases separating them. CDR1 and CDR2 (germline): SGHTA, FQGNSA. The CDR3 is made up of 16 amino acids. The CDR3 DNA is TGTGCCAGCAGCCAGCTTGGGGGGAGCTCCTACAATGAGCAGTTCTTC. Amino acids: CASSQLGGSSYNEQFF.

V and J are TRBV2 and TRBJ2-1; 8 bases map to TRBD1. V trimming: 7 bases; J trimming: 6 bases; junction bases outside the gene matches: 11. This CDR3 has 15 residues. Germline V lookup: CDR1 SNHLY, CDR2 FYNNEI. CDR3 region: CASNLDRVGVNEQFF. In DNA, the CDR3 is TGTGCCAGCAACTTGGACAGGGTTGGTGTCAATGAGCAGTTCTTC.

The V call is TRBV12-3 or TRBV12-4, the J call TRBJ1-2, with a tentative D call TRBD1 (5 bases). The CDR3 sequence is 13 residues long. V lost 6 bases to trimming and J lost 8 bases, with 16 bases between them. Written as DNA, the CDR3 is TGTGCCAGCAGCCACCCCGCAGGGCACGGCTACACCTTC. Protein sequence: CASSHPAGHGYTF.

This clone was observed once. This chain connects TRBV6-6 to TRBJ2-4, with TRBD1 as a possible D gene (5 bases). Trimming removed 2 bases at V and 5 bases at J, with 10 bases between. The germline V gene has CDR1 MNHNY and CDR2 SVGAGI (reference sequence). This CDR3 contains 14 residues. The CDR3 DNA follows: TGTGCCAGCAGTTACCGAGACAGCGAAAACATTCAGTACTTC. Amino acids: CASSYRDSENIQYF.

The chain combines TRBV7-2 with TRBJ2-3; a possible D gene is TRBD2 (6 bases). Germline CDR1 and CDR2: SGHTA and FQGNSA. Trimming removed 4 bases at V and 1 base at J, with 18 bases between. The CDR3 runs 17 residues. The CDR3 protein is CASSSAAGLARTDTQYF. DNA of the CDR3: TGTGCCAGCAGCTCAGCGGCTGGTCTAGCGCGCACAGATACGCAGTATTTT.

This chain's CDR3 is CASRHETYEQYF. The CDR3 nucleotides are TGCGCCAGCCGCCACGAGACTTACGAGCAGTACTTC. The chain combines TRBV5-1 with TRBJ2-7; D gene unclear. The V end lost 7 bases, the J end lost 4 bases, and 12 bases lay between the germline ends. The length of the CDR3 is 12 residues. Germline lookup yields CDR1 SGHRS and CDR2 YFSETQ.

The chain carries TRBV3-1 (or the pseudogene TRBV3-2) and TRBJ2-7, with a possible D match to TRBD2 (6 bases). The CDR3 is made up of 13 amino acids. Germline V gene lookup returns CDR1 LGHDT and CDR2 YNNKEL (reference sequence). Trimming took off 0 bases at V and 9 bases at J, with 12 bases between the two ends. The CDR3 DNA reads TGTGCCAGCAGCCAAGATCTCGGGACTCGGCAGTACTTC. The encoded protein is CASSQDLGTRQYF.

The rearrangement uses TRBV2 and TRBJ2-7; D perhaps matches TRBD2 (5 bases). Trimming took 7 bases from V and 0 from J, leaving 13 bases between them. This CDR3 has 14 residues. Germline V gene data show CDR1 as SNHLY and CDR2 as FYNNEI. In nucleotides, the CDR3 is TGTGCCAGCACTCCTCGGGGAGCCTCCTACGAGCAGTACTTC. Amino acid sequence: CASTPRGASYEQYF.

The chain couples TRBV4-1 to TRBJ2-6; D is perhaps TRBD2 (5 bases). Trimming cost V 2 bases and J 0 bases, with 23 bases left between them. The CDR3 sequence is 21 residues long. Germline V gene lookup returns CDR1 MGHRA and CDR2 YSYEKL. CDR3 sequence: CASSQLYLPGRAISGANVLTF. Written as DNA, the CDR3 is TGCGCCAGCAGCCAACTATACTTACCCGGGCGGGCCATCTCTGGGGCCAACGTCCTGACTTTC.

As concerns this clone: Other DNA sequences of this sample code for an identical CDR3. The chain combines TRBV19 with TRBJ1-2; 10 nucleotides line up with TRBD1. The CDR3 runs to 13 residues. The V gene's germline CDR1 is LNHDA and CDR2 SQIVND (reference sequence). V shed 5 bases and J 6 bases; nucleotides not matched to a gene: 3. The DNA for the CDR3 is TGTGCCAGTAGTCGGGGACAGGGGAATGGCTACACCTTC. Encoded protein: CASSRGQGNGYTF. The variable domain in full, with the rest retrieved from reference TRBV19 and TRBJ1-2, is DGGITQSPKYLFRKEGQNVTLSCEQNLNHDAMYWYRQDPGQGLRLIYYSQIVNDFQKGDIAEGYSVSREKKESFPLTVTSAQKNPTAFYLCASSRGQGNGYTFGSGTRLTVV.

The chain couples TRBV30 to TRBJ1-4; D not certain. This CDR3 has 14 amino acids. CDR1 and CDR2 (germline): GTSNPN, SVGIG (reference sequence). Trimming took 2 bases from V and 0 from J, leaving 7 bases between them. For the CDR3, the DNA is TGTGCCTGGAGTCCAGGATCAACTAATGAAAAACTGTTTTTT. Translation gives CAWSPGSTNEKLFF. Together with reference TRBV30 and TRBJ1-4, the CDR3 gives the full variable domain: SQTIHQWPATLVQPVGSPLSLECTVEGTSNPNLYWYRQAAGRGLQLLFYSVGIGQISSEVPQNLSASRPQDRQFILSSKKLLLSDSGFYLCAWSPGSTNEKLFFGSGTQLSVL.

The chain uses TRBV6-2 or TRBV6-3 and TRBJ1-2, with 10 nucleotides matching TRBD1. Per the germline V gene, CDR1 is MNHEY and CDR2 is SVGEGT. The length of the CDR3 is 15 residues. V shed 5 bases and J 1 base; nucleotides not matched to a gene: 4. CDR3 DNA: TGTGCCAGCAGTCTTGGACAGGGGGTTAACTATGGCTACACCTTC. It codes for CASSLGQGVNYGYTF.

The chain combines TRBV6-4 with TRBJ2-1, with 9 bases fitting TRBD2. V shed 5 bases, J shed 4 bases, and the junction held 3 bases outside the gene matches. This CDR3 region has 14 residues. CDR1 is MRHNA, CDR2 SNTAGT, per germline. The CDR3 here is CASSSSGEYNEQFF. The CDR3 DNA follows: TGTGCCAGCAGTTCTAGCGGGGAGTACAATGAGCAGTTCTTC.

This CDR3 reads CAISEPSGVNTGELFF. As DNA, the CDR3 is TGTGCCATCAGTGAGCCTAGCGGCGTCAACACCGGGGAGCTGTTTTTT. The V gene is TRBV10-3, the J gene TRBJ2-2, with 7 bases matching TRBD2. The CDR3 sequence is 16 residues long. The V gene's germline CDR1 is ENHRY and CDR2 SYGVKD. The J segment lost 2 bases and the V segment lost 2 bases, leaving 5 bases of the junction unmatched.